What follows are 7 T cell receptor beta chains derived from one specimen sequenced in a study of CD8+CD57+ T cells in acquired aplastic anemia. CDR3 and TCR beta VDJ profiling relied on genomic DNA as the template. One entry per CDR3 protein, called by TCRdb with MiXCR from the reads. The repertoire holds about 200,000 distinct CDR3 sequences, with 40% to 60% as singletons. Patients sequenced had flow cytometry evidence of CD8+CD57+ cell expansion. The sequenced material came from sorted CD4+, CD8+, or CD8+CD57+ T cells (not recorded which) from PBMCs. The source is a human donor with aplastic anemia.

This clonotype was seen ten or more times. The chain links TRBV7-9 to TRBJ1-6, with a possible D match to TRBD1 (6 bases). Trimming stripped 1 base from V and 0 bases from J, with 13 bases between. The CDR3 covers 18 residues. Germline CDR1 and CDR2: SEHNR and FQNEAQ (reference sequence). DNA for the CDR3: TGTGCCAGCAGCTTAGGTAGAGGGGGGAGCTCCTATAATTCACCCCTCCACTTT. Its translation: CASSLGRGGSSYNSPLHF.

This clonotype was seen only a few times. The CDR3 DNA reads TGTGCCAGCAGCCCCGCGCGGGGGCTGAGGACTGAAGCTTTCTTT. Translated, it gives CASSPARGLRTEAFF. V gene TRBV14 combines with J gene TRBJ1-1, with D possibly TRBD1 on 6 matching bases. The CDR3 is 15 amino acids. From germline, CDR1 is SGHDN and CDR2 FVKESK. V was clipped by 4 bases and J by 5 bases, with 17 bases between them.

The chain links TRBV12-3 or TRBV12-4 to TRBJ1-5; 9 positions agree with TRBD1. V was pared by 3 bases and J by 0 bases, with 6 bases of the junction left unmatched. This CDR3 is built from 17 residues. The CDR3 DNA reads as TGTGCCAGCAGTTTGGGGACAGGGTTTTTTAGCAATCAGCCCCAGCATTTT. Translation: CASSLGTGFFSNQPQHF.

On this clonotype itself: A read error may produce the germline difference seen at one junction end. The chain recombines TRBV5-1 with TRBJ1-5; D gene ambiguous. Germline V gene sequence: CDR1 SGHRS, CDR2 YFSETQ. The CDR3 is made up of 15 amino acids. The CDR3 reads CACSVGSIGNQPQHF. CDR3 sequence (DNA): TGTGCCTGCAGCGTAGGGAGCATCGGCAATCAGCCCCAGCATTTT.

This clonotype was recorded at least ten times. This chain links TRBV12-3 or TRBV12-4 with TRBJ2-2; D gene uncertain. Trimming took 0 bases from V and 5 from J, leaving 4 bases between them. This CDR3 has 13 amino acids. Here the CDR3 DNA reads TGTGCCAGCAGTTTAGCGCGAACCGGGGAGCTGTTTTTT. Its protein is CASSLARTGELFF.

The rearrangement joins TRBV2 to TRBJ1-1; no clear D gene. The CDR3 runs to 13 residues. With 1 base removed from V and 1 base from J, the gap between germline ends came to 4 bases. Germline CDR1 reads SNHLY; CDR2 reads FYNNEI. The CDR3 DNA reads TGTGCCAGCAGTGAAGAAAGGAACACTGAAGCTTTCTTT. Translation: CASSEERNTEAFF.

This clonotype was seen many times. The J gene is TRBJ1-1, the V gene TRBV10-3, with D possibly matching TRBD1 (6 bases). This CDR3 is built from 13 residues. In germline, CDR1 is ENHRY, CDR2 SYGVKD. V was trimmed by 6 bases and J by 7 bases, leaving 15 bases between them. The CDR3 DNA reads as TGTGCCATCAGCTTAGACCCCAGGGGTGAAGCTTTCTTT. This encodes CAISLDPRGEAFF.